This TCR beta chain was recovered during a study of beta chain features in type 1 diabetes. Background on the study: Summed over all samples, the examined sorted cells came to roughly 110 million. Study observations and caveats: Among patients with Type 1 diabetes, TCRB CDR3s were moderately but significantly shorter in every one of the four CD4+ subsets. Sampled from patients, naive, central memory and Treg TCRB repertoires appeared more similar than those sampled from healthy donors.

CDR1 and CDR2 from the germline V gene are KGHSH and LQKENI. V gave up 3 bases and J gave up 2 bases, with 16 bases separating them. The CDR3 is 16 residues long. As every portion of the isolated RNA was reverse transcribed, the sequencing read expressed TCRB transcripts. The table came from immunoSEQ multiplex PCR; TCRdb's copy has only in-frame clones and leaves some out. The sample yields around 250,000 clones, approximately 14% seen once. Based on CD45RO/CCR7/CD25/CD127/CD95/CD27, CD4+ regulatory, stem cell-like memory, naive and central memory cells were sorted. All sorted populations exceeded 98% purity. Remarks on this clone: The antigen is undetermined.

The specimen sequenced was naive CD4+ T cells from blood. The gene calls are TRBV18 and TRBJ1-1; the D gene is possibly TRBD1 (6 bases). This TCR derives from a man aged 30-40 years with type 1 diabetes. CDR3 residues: CASSPRPQGPNTEAFF. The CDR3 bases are TGTGCCAGCTCACCGCGGCCACAGGGTCCCAACACTGAAGCTTTCTTT. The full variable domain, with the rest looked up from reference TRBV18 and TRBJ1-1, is NAGVMQNPRHLVRRRGQEARLRCSPMKGHSHVYWYRQLPEEGLKFMVYLQKENIIDESGMPKERFSAEFPKEGPSILRIQQVVRGDSAAYFCASSPRPQGPNTEAFFGQGTRLTVV.